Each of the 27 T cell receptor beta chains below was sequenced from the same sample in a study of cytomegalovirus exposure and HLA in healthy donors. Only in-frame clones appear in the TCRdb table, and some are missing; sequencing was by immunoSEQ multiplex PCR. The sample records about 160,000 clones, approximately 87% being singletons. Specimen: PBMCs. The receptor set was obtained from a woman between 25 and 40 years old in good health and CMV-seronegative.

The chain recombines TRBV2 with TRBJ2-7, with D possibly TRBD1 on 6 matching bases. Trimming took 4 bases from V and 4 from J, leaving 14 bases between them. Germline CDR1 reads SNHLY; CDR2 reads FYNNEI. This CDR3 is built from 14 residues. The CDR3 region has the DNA TGTGCCAGCAGTGTGTTGCAGGGGAAGTACGAGCAGTACTTC. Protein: CASSVLQGKYEQYF.

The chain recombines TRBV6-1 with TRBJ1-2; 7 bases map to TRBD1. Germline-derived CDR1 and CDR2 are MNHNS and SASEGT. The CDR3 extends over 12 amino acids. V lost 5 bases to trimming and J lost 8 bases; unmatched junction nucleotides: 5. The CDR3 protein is CASSSDRKGYTF. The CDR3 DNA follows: TGTGCCAGCAGTTCGGACAGGAAAGGCTACACCTTC.

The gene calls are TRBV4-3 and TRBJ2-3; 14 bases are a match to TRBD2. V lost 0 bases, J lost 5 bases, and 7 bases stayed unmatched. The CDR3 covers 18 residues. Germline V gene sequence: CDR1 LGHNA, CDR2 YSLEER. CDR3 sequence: CASSQDVTSGGVIDTQYF. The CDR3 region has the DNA TGCGCCAGCAGCCAAGATGTGACTAGCGGGGGGGTAATAGATACGCAGTATTTT.

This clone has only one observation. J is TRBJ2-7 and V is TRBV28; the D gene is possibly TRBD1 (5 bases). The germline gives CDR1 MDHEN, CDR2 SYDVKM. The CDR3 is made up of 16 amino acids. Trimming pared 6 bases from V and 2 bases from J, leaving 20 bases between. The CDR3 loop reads CASRKWGYQPPYEQYF. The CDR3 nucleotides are TGTGCCAGCAGAAAGTGGGGCTATCAACCCCCCTACGAGCAGTACTTC.

CDR3 protein: CSVEGGPIGAFF. CDR3 nucleotides: TGCAGCGTTGAGGGCGGACCCATTGGAGCTTTCTTT. This chain connects TRBV29-1 to TRBJ1-1; no reliable D call. Germline-derived CDR1 and CDR2 are SQVTM and ANQGSEA. V was clipped by 3 bases and J by 10 bases, with 15 bases between them. The CDR3 runs to 12 residues.

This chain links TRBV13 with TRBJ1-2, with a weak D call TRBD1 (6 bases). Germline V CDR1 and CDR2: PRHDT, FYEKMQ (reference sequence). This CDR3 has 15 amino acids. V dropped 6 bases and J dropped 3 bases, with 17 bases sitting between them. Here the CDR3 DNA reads TGTGCCAGCAGGTCCAGCCTACAGGGTCACTATGGCTACACCTTC. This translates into CASRSSLQGHYGYTF.

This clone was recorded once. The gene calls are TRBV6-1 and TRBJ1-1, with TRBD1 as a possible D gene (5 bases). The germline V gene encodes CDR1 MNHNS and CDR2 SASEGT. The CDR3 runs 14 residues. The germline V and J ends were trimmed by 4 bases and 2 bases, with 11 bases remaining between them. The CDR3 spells CASSVMQGNTEAFF. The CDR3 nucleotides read TGTGCCAGCAGTGTAATGCAGGGTAACACTGAAGCTTTCTTT.

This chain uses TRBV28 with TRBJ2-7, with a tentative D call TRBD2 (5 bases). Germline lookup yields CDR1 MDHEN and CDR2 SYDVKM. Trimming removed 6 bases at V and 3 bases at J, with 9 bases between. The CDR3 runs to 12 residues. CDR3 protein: CASRVGSYEQYF. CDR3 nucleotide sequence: TGTGCCAGCAGGGTAGGGAGCTACGAGCAGTACTTC.

Here the CDR3 reads CASREDRGSIQETQYF. CDR3 in DNA: TGTGCCAGCAGGGAGGATCGCGGGAGTATCCAAGAGACCCAGTACTTC. The chain carries TRBV2 and TRBJ2-5; 7 positions agree with TRBD2. V shed 6 bases and J 1 base; nucleotides not matched to a gene: 11. Germline CDR1 reads SNHLY; CDR2 reads FYNNEI. The CDR3 sequence is 16 residues long.

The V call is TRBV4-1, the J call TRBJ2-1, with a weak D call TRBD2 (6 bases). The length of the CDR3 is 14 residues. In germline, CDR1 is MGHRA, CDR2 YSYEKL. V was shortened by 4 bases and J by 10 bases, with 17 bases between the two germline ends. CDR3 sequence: CASSLGAGTPEQFF. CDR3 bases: TGCGCCAGCAGCCTCGGGGCGGGGACGCCCGAGCAGTTCTTC.

The DNA of the CDR3 is TGTGCCAGCAGTGTTTTGGCGGCTAGCACAGATACGCAGTATTTT. It specifies CASSVLAASTDTQYF. V gene TRBV2 combines with J gene TRBJ2-3; D gene ambiguous. The CDR3 is made up of 15 amino acids. The ends were cut back, 4 bases at V and 0 bases at J, with 11 bases in the middle. CDR1 is SNHLY and CDR2 is FYNNEI in the germline V gene. The full variable domain, its missing parts supplied by reference TRBV2 and TRBJ2-3, is EPEVTQTPSHQVTQMGQEVILRCVPISNHLYFYWYRQILGQKVEFLVSFYNNEISEKSEIFDDQFSVERPDGSNFTLKIRSTKLEDSAMYFCASSVLAASTDTQYFGPGTRLTVL.

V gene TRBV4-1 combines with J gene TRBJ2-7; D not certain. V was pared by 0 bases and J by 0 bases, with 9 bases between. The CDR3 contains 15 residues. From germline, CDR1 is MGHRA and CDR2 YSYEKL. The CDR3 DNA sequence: TGCGCCAGCAGCCAAGATGGAAGCGACTCCTACGAGCAGTACTTC. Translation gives CASSQDGSDSYEQYF.

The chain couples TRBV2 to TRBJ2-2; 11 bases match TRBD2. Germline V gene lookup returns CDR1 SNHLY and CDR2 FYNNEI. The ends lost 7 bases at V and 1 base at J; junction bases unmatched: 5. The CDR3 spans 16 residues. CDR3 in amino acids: CASTPGLAVNTGELFF. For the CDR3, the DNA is TGTGCCAGCACCCCGGGACTAGCGGTGAACACCGGGGAGCTGTTTTTT.

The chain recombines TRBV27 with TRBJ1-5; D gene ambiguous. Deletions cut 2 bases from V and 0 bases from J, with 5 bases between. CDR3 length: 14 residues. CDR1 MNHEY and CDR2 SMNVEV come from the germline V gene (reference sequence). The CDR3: CASSLGYSNQPQHF. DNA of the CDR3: TGTGCCAGCAGTTTAGGATATAGCAATCAGCCCCAGCATTTT.

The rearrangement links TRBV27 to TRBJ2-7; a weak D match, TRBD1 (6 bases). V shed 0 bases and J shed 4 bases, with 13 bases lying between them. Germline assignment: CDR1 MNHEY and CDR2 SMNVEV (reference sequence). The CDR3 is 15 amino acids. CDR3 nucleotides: TGTGCCAGCAGTTTATCGCTGGGGGCTTTTTACGAGCAGTACTTC. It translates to CASSLSLGAFYEQYF.

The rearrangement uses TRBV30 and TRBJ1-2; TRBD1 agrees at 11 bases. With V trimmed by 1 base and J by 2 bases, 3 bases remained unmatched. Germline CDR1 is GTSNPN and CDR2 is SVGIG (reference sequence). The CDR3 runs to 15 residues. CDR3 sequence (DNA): TGTGCCTGGAGTGCTCGGGACAGGGGGAACTATGGCTACACCTTC. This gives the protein CAWSARDRGNYGYTF.

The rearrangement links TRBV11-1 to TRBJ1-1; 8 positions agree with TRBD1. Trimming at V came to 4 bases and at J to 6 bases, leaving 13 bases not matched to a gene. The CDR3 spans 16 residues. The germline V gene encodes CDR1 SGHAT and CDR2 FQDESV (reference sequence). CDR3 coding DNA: TGTGCCAGCAGCTCGAGGAGACCTCAGGGGGCCTCTGAAGCTTTCTTT. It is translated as CASSSRRPQGASEAFF.

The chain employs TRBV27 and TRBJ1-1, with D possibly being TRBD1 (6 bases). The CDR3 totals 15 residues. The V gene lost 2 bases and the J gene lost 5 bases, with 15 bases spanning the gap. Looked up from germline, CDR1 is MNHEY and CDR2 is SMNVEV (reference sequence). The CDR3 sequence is CASSLRGTSKTEAFF. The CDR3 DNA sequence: TGTGCCAGCAGTTTAAGAGGGACATCCAAGACTGAAGCTTTCTTT.

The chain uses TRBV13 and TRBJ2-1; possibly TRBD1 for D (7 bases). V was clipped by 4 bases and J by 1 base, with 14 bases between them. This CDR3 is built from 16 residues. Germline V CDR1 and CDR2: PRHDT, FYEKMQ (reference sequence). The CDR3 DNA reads TGTGCCAGCAGCTCCAGGGGGGCTAGGTCCTACAATGAGCAGTTCTTC. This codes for CASSSRGARSYNEQFF.

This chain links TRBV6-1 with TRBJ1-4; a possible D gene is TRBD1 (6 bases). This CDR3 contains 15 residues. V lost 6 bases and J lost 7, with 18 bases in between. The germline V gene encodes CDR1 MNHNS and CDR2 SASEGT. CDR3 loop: CASRKDSLGAEKLFF. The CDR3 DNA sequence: TGTGCCAGCAGAAAAGACAGTTTGGGGGCTGAAAAACTGTTTTTT.

The CDR3 is CASRHGQGEYNEQFF. The CDR3 DNA sequence: TGTGCCAGCAGGCACGGGCAGGGAGAGTACAATGAGCAGTTCTTC. This chain connects TRBV6-6 to TRBJ2-1; tentatively, D is TRBD1 or TRBD2 (5 bases each). V was shortened by 6 bases and J by 4 bases, with 16 bases between the two germline ends. Germline V gene sequence: CDR1 MNHNY, CDR2 SVGAGI (reference sequence). This CDR3 is built from 15 residues.

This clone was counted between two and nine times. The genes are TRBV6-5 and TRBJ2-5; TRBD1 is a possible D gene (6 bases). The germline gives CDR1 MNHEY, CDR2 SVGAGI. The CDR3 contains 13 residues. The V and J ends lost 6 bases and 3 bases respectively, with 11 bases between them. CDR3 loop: CASSRTEEETQYF. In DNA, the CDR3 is TGTGCCAGCAGCAGGACAGAGGAAGAGACCCAGTACTTC.

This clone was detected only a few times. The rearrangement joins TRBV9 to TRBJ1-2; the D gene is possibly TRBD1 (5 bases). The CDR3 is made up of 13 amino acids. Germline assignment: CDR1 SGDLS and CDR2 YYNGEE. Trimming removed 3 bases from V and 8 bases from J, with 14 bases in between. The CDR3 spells CASSAGPTGGYTF. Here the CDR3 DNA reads TGTGCCAGCAGCGCGGGACCAACAGGAGGCTACACCTTC.

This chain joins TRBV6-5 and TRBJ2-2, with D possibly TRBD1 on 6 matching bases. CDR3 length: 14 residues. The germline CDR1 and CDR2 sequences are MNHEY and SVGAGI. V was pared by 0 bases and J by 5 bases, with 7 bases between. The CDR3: CASSYSRGTGELFF. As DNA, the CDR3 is TGTGCCAGCAGTTACTCGAGGGGGACCGGGGAGCTGTTTTTT.

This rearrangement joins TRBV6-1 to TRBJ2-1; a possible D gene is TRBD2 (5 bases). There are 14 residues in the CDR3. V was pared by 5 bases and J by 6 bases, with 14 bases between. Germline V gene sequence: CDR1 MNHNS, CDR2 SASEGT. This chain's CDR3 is CASSTRDWSNEQFF. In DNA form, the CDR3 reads TGTGCCAGCAGTACCCGGGATTGGAGCAATGAGCAGTTCTTC.

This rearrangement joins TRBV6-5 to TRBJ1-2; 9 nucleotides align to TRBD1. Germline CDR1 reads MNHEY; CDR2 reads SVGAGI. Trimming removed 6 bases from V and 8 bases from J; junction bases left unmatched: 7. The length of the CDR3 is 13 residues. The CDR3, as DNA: TGTGCCAGCAGGGCCGGGACAGGGCGAGGCTACACCTTC. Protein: CASRAGTGRGYTF.

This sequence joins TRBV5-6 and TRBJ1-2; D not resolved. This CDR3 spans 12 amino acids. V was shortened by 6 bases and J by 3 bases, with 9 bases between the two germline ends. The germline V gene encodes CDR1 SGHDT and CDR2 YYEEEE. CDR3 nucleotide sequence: TGTGCCAGCACCGGGGAGGACTATGGCTACACCTTC. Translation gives CASTGEDYGYTF.